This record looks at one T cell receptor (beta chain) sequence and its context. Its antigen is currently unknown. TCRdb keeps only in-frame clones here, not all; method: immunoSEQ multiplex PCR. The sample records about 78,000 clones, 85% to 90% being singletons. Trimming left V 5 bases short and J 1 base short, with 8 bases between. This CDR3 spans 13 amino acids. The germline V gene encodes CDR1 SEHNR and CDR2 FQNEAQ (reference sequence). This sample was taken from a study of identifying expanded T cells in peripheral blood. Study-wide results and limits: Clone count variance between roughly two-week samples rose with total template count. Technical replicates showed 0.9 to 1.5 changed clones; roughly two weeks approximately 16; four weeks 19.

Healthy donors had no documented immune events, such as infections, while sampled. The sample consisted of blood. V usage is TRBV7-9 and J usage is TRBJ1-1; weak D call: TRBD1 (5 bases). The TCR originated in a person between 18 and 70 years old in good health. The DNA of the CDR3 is TGTGCCAGCAGCCCCCAGGGGAACACTGAAGCTTTCTTT. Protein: CASSPQGNTEAFF.